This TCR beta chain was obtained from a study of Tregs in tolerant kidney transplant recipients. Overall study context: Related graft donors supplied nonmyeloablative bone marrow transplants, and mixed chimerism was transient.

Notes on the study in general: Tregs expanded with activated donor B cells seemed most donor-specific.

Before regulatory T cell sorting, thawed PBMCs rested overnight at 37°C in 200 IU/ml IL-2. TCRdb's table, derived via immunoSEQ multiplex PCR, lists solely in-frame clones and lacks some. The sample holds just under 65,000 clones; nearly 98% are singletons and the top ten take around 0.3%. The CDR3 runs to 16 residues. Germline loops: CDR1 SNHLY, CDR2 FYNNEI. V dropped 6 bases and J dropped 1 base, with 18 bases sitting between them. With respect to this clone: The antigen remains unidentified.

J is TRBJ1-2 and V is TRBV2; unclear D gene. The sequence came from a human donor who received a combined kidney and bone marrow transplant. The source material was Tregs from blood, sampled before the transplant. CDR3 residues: CASSLFRHRLNYGYTF. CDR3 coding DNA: TGTGCCAGCAGCCTTTTCCGACATCGCCTTAACTATGGCTACACCTTC.